The clone carrying this TCR beta chain occurred a few times. The data stem from a study of human T cells and chemical hapten exposure. The CDR3 is made up of 14 amino acids. The V gene's germline CDR1 is LNHDA and CDR2 SQIVND (reference sequence). V shed 3 bases and J shed 2 bases, with 10 bases lying between them. Time point here: patch test 1, 2 weeks after DPC sensitization. Indicated treatment: therapeutic diphenylcyclopropenone sensitization with weekly scalp DPC. Blood draws came first, before each patch test. TCRdb re-analysed the RACE reads in MiXCR, keeping a single row per CDR3 protein. The sample lists around 110,000 distinct CDR3 sequences, 12% seen once, with 1.3% to 1.5% in the top ten.

The source is a woman aged 50 to 60 with alopecia areata. Some clones in this sample may be carry-over from other donors' samples. The chain couples TRBV19 to TRBJ1-2; D not resolved. The sequenced sample was whole blood, obtained in connection with sensitization to the hapten diphenylcyclopropenone (DPC). In nucleotides, the CDR3 is TGTGCCAGTAGTATCGGAGCCGGGAACTATGGCTACACCTTC. Protein sequence: CASSIGAGNYGYTF.